This T cell receptor (beta chain) was recovered during a study of cytomegalovirus exposure and HLA in healthy donors. Study details: Genotyping of roughly 400 donors showed that around 81% belonged to the Caucasian-associated ancestry cluster.

The PCR had 60 Vbeta and 13 Jbeta primers. Using immunoSEQ multiplex PCR, the repertoire was profiled, and TCRdb retains in-frame clones only, with some absent. The repertoire holds 91,000 or so clones, with roughly 72% as singletons. Study results and limitations: About 90% or about 30% of the time was how often most TCR beta V segments were productive, according to an earlier analysis.

The CDR3 is 15 amino acids. V shed 0 bases and J shed 0 bases, with 8 bases lying between them. Looked up from germline, CDR1 is LGHNA and CDR2 is YNFKEQ. Notes on this clone: Its specificity is unknown.

This sequence originates from a man aged 25-45 years in good health and CMV-seropositive. This sequence joins TRBV4-2 and TRBJ1-1, with D tentatively TRBD1 (5 bases). Sequenced input: PBMCs. This chain's CDR3 is CASSQEADMNTEAFF. CDR3 DNA sequence: TGTGCCAGCAGCCAAGAGGCGGACATGAACACTGAAGCTTTCTTT.